A single sample is the source of the 2 T cell receptor beta chains below, sequenced in a study of graft-versus-host responses after intestinal transplantation. Only in-frame clones appear in the TCRdb table, and some are missing; sequencing was by immunoSEQ multiplex PCR. The sample lists about 54,000 clones, about 90% occurring once. The sequenced sample was PBMCs, obtained 650 to 670 days after intestinal transplant. All receptors derive from a human patient who received an intestinal transplant, so some T cells may come from the graft donor.

V and J are TRBV9 and TRBJ2-5, with D possibly being TRBD1 (5 bases). This CDR3 region has 15 residues. The germline V gene has CDR1 SGDLS and CDR2 YYNGEE. Deletions cut 0 bases from V and 5 bases from J, with 14 bases between. The CDR3 bases are TGTGCCAGCAGCGTAGATCAGGGCGATTGGGAGACCCAGTACTTC. It yields the protein CASSVDQGDWETQYF.

The rearrangement joins TRBV11-1 to TRBJ1-4; D is perhaps TRBD1 (5 bases). Germline CDR1 is SGHAT and CDR2 is FQDESV (reference sequence). V dropped 1 base and J dropped 1 base, with 7 bases sitting between them. There are 15 residues in the CDR3. This chain's CDR3 is CASSLGGRTNEKLFF. DNA of the CDR3: TGTGCCAGCAGCTTAGGGGGCAGAACTAATGAAAAACTGTTTTTT.